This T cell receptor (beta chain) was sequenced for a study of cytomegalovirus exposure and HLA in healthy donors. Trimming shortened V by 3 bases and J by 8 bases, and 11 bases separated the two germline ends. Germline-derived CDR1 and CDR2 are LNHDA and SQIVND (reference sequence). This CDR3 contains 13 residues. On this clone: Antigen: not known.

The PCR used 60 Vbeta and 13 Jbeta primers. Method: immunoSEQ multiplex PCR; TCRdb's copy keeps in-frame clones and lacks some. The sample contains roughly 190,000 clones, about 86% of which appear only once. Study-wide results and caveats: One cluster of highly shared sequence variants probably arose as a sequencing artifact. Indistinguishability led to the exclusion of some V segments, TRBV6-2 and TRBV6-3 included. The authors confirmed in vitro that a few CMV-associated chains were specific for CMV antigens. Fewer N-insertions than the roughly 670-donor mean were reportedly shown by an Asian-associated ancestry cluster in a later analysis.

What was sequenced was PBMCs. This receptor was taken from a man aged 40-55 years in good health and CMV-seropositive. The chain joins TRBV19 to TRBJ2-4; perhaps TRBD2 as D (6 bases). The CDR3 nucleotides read TGTGCCAGTAGTATCGCTGGGGGGTACATTCAGTACTTC. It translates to CASSIAGGYIQYF. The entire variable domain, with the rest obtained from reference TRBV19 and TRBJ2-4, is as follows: DGGITQSPKYLFRKEGQNVTLSCEQNLNHDAMYWYRQDPGQGLRLIYYSQIVNDFQKGDIAEGYSVSREKKESFPLTVTSAQKNPTAFYLCASSIAGGYIQYFGAGTRLSVL.